The 2 T cell receptor beta chains below all came from one sample that was sequenced in a study of blood T cell repertoires in COVID-19. Libraries were prepared by immunoSEQ multiplex PCR; TCRdb keeps only in-frame clonotypes and omits some of them. The sample records 130,000 or so clones, 55% to 70% being singletons. Input material: peripheral blood. All receptors derive from a woman in her sixties or seventies with acute or convalescent COVID-19.

The sample holds many counts of this clone. V is TRBV7-9 and J is TRBJ2-5; 9 nucleotides line up with TRBD1. The CDR3 is made up of 14 amino acids. Germline-derived CDR1 and CDR2 are SEHNR and FQNEAQ (reference sequence). V shed 5 bases, J shed 2 bases, and the junction held 3 bases outside the gene matches. DNA for the CDR3: TGTGCCAGCAGCAAGGACAGGGGACAAGAGACCCAGTACTTC. Translating it yields CASSKDRGQETQYF.

This chain links TRBV4-3 with TRBJ1-2; D gene uncertain. This CDR3 comprises 15 residues. The ends were cut back, 1 base at V and 0 bases at J, with 9 bases in the middle. Germline V gene lookup returns CDR1 LGHNA and CDR2 YSLEER. The CDR3 coding sequence is TGCGCCAGCAGCCAAGCCCCACAAGCTAACTATGGCTACACCTTC. As protein: CASSQAPQANYGYTF.